This T cell receptor (beta chain) was observed in a study of blood T cell repertoires in COVID-19. Original analysis: Reference gene primer amplification yielded estimated nucleated cell counts. The method was immunoSEQ multiplex PCR; TCRdb's version includes in-frame clones alone and lacks a portion of them. D and trimming come from the DNA, and the V and J calls and clone size come from that table. The sample includes almost 200,000 clones, about 82% seen only once; the top ten take around 1%. The CDR3 sequence is 14 residues long. V lost 1 base, J lost 10 bases, and 11 bases lay in between. CDR1 is SGHVS and CDR2 is FQNEAQ in the germline V gene.

This TCR was recovered from a man aged 55 to 70 with COVID-19, enrolled during active disease. The chain combines TRBV7-8 with TRBJ1-6, with D perhaps TRBD1 (6 bases). The sample was peripheral blood. CDR3 DNA: TGTGCCAGCAGCTTAGGACAGGAGTTATCACCCCTCCACTTT. Amino acids: CASSLGQELSPLHF.